This entry lists 18 T cell receptor beta chains sequenced from one sample in a study of T cell changes during pregnancy in multiple sclerosis. Clones were sequenced by immunoSEQ multiplex PCR, and TCRdb holds only the in-frame ones, with some missing. Found here are 20,000 to 30,000 clones, more than 90% of them singletons; the top ten hold under 9.5%. The source was CD8+ T cells from peripheral blood mononuclear cells, collected in the third trimester of pregnancy. These receptors were obtained from a female donor in good health, enrolled as a control in a pregnancy study.

The gene calls are TRBV4-2 and TRBJ1-2; tentatively, D is TRBD1 (5 bases). The V end was cut by 8 bases, the J end by 7 bases, with 17 bases between. There are 13 residues in the CDR3. Per the germline V gene, CDR1 is LGHNA and CDR2 is YNFKEQ. The CDR3 loop reads CASRIRLGAGYTF. CDR3 sequence (DNA): TGTGCCAGCCGGATCCGGCTTGGGGCTGGCTACACCTTC.

This CDR3 reads CASSQVNRGIVNEQYF. CDR3 nucleotides: TGTGCCAGCAGCCAAGTTAACAGGGGGATCGTAAACGAGCAGTACTTC. The rearrangement links TRBV4-2 to TRBJ2-7; 8 bases are a match to TRBD1. Germline V CDR1 and CDR2: LGHNA, YNFKEQ. This CDR3 spans 16 amino acids. With V trimmed by 1 base and J by 5 bases, 10 bases remained unmatched.

V usage is TRBV5-1 and J usage is TRBJ2-5, with D tentatively TRBD2 (5 bases). Trimming cost V 0 bases and J 5 bases, with 14 bases left between them. The germline V gene has CDR1 SGHRS and CDR2 YFSETQ. The CDR3 runs to 15 residues. CDR3 protein: CASSLGEGVAETQYF. CDR3 nucleotide sequence: TGCGCCAGCAGCTTGGGTGAGGGAGTTGCTGAGACCCAGTACTTC.

The chain carries TRBV13 and TRBJ1-1, with a weak D call TRBD1 (5 bases). This CDR3 is built from 14 residues. The germline gives CDR1 PRHDT, CDR2 FYEKMQ (reference sequence). V lost 5 bases and J 9 bases, leaving 19 bases between the germline ends. The CDR3 protein is CASSLIQDKEKAFF. CDR3 sequence (DNA): TGTGCCAGCAGCCTTATACAGGACAAGGAGAAAGCTTTCTTT. The full variable domain, with the rest looked up from reference TRBV13 and TRBJ1-1, is AAGVIQSPRHLIKEKRETATLKCYPIPRHDTVYWYQQGPGQDPQFLISFYEKMQSDKGSIPDRFSAQQFSDYHSELNMSSLELGDSALYFCASSLIQDKEKAFFGQGTRLTVV.

In this sample, this clone turned up once. The chain combines TRBV7-3 with TRBJ2-1, with 8 bases lining up with TRBD2. The CDR3 contains 17 residues. Germline V CDR1 and CDR2: SGHTA, FQGTGA. The J segment lost 6 bases and the V segment lost 1 base, leaving 11 bases of the junction unmatched. The CDR3 loop reads CASSLNSGTGGSNEQFF. CDR3 sequence (DNA): TGTGCCAGCAGCTTAAATAGTGGGACGGGGGGGAGCAATGAGCAGTTCTTC. Full variable domain (missing parts from reference TRBV7-3 and TRBJ2-1): GAGVSQTPSNKVTEKGKYVELRCDPISGHTALYWYRQSLGQGPEFLIYFQGTGAADDSGLPNDRFFAVRPEGSVSTLKIQRTERGDSAVYLCASSLNSGTGGSNEQFFGPGTRLTVL.

The V gene is TRBV5-4, the J gene TRBJ2-1; D remains ambiguous. Germline CDR1 reads SGHNT; CDR2 reads YYREEE (reference sequence). Trimming took 2 bases from V and 2 from J, leaving 11 bases between them. CDR3 size: 15 residues. Here the CDR3 reads CASSFPGYAYNEQFF. In nucleotides, the CDR3 is TGTGCCAGCAGCTTCCCCGGGTACGCCTACAATGAGCAGTTCTTC.

The chain recombines TRBV27 with TRBJ2-1; no reliable D call. Germline V gene lookup returns CDR1 MNHEY and CDR2 SMNVEV (reference sequence). Deletions cut 3 bases from V and 5 bases from J, with 11 bases between. The CDR3 has 14 amino acids. The CDR3 DNA is TGTGCCAGCAGTTTGCAACGGGTCCACAATGAGCAGTTCTTC. Its protein is CASSLQRVHNEQFF.

The rearrangement links TRBV11-3 to TRBJ2-7; TRBD1 might be the D (5 bases). V lost 4 bases to trimming and J lost 5 bases, with 18 bases between them. Germline lookup yields CDR1 SGHNT and CDR2 YENEEA. The CDR3 spans 15 residues. The CDR3 DNA reads as TGTGCCAGCAGCTCAGGGAAGGTCGGGCGTGACGAGCAGTACTTC. It encodes CASSSGKVGRDEQYF.

This chain links TRBV6-6 with TRBJ1-1; a possible D gene is TRBD1 (5 bases). Germline V CDR1 and CDR2: MNHNY, SVGAGI (reference sequence). CDR3 length: 13 residues. Trimming removed 5 bases from V and 1 base from J, with 8 bases in between. DNA of the CDR3: TGTGCCAGCAGTAACGACAGGAACACTGAAGCTTTCTTT. Residues: CASSNDRNTEAFF.

Written as DNA, the CDR3 is TGTGCCAGCACAACGACAGGTTTAATTTACGAGCAGTACTTC. It encodes CASTTTGLIYEQYF. V gene TRBV28 combines with J gene TRBJ2-7; TRBD1 is a possible D gene (6 bases). The V end was cut by 7 bases, the J end by 4 bases, with 17 bases between. The CDR3 is made up of 14 amino acids. Germline values: CDR1 MDHEN, CDR2 SYDVKM.

This clone was detected only a few times. The V gene is TRBV29-1, the J gene TRBJ2-1; 10 nucleotides match TRBD2. Looked up from germline, CDR1 is SQVTM and CDR2 is ANQGSEA. The V gene end was trimmed by 4 bases and the J gene end by 3 bases; junction bases not matched to a gene: 6. The CDR3 length is 15 residues. CDR3 loop: CSVGGGTSDYNEQFF. The CDR3 region has the DNA TGCAGCGTTGGGGGGGGGACTAGCGACTACAATGAGCAGTTCTTC.

This clone was counted only a few times. This chain uses TRBV6-6 with TRBJ1-1; D call uncertain. The germline V gene has CDR1 MNHNY and CDR2 SVGAGI (reference sequence). V lost 2 bases and J 2 bases, leaving 15 bases between the germline ends. The CDR3 length is 16 residues. The CDR3 DNA is TGTGCCAGCAGTTACGATCCCAGAGGAGGAAACACTGAAGCTTTCTTT. This gives the protein CASSYDPRGGNTEAFF.

The V gene is TRBV19, the J gene TRBJ2-1, with 10 bases matching TRBD2. The ends lost 9 bases at V and 3 bases at J; junction bases unmatched: 8. The CDR3 contains 15 residues. Per germline, CDR1 LNHDA and CDR2 SQIVND (reference sequence). The CDR3 bases are TGTGCCAGCAAAACCGCTAGCGGGGGCTACAATGAGCAGTTCTTC. This sequence encodes CASKTASGGYNEQFF.

The chain uses TRBV5-5 and TRBJ2-7; TRBD2 matches 9 bases. The CDR3 runs 14 residues. The V gene end was trimmed by 4 bases and the J gene end by 2 bases; junction bases not matched to a gene: 4. Germline values: CDR1 SGHKS, CDR2 YYEKEE (reference sequence). This CDR3 reads CASSRLAETYEQYF. The CDR3 bases are TGTGCCAGCAGCCGACTAGCGGAAACCTACGAGCAGTACTTC.

This chain joins TRBV29-1 and TRBJ2-7; TRBD1 is a possible D gene (6 bases). The CDR3 runs to 11 residues. Trimming took off 6 bases at V and 3 bases at J, with 9 bases between the two ends. Germline values: CDR1 SQVTM, CDR2 ANQGSEA. The CDR3 reads CSVEQGYEQYF. The CDR3 DNA reads as TGCAGCGTAGAACAGGGCTACGAGCAGTACTTC.

J is TRBJ2-2 and V is TRBV7-9; 9 bases line up with TRBD1. This CDR3 region has 15 residues. Losses at the gene ends were 3 bases for V and 8 bases for J; bases not matched to a gene: 7. Germline V gene lookup returns CDR1 SEHNR and CDR2 FQNEAQ (reference sequence). The DNA of the CDR3 is TGTGCCAGCAGCTTGGCGGGACAGGGAGAAGGGGAGCTGTTTTTT. Its protein product is CASSLAGQGEGELFF.

V and J are TRBV11-2 and TRBJ1-2, with D possibly matching TRBD1 (5 bases). Per germline, CDR1 SGHAT and CDR2 FQNNGV. CDR3 length: 18 residues. Between the trimmed V and J ends, which lost 1 base and 5 bases, there was a span of 23 bases. The CDR3 DNA reads as TGTGCCAGCAGCTTAGCGCTTCAGGGTGAGTCAGAAGGATATGGCTACACCTTC. Translation gives CASSLALQGESEGYGYTF.

The chain is built from TRBV4-1 and TRBJ1-5, with D perhaps TRBD1 (5 bases). Germline values: CDR1 MGHRA, CDR2 YSYEKL. The germline V and J ends were trimmed by 0 bases and 6 bases, with 9 bases remaining between them. The CDR3 is 14 amino acids. DNA for the CDR3: TGCGCCAGCAGCCAAGAAGGGGTTATTCAGCCCCAGCATTTT. This encodes CASSQEGVIQPQHF.